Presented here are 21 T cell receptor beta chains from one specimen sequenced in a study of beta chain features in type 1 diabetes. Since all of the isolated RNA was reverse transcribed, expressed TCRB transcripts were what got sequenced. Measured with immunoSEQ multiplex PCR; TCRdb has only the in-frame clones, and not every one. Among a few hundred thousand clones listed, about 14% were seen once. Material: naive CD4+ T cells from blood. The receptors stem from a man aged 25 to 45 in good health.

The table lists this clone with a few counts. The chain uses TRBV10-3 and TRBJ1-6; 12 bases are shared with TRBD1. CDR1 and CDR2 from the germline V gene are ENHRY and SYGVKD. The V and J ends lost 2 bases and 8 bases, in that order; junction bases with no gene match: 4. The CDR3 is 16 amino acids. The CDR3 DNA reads TGTGCCATCAGTGAGGACCGGGACAGGGGGCATTCACCCCTCCACTTT. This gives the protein CAISEDRDRGHSPLHF.

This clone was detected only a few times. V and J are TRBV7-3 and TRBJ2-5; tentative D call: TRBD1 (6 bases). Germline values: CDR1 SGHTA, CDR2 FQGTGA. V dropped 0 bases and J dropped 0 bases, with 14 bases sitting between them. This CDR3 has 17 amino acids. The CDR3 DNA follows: TGTGCCAGCAGCTTAACGCCCGGGGCAGGGGACCAAGAGACCCAGTACTTC. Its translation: CASSLTPGAGDQETQYF. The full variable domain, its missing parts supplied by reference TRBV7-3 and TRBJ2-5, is GAGVSQTPSNKVTEKGKYVELRCDPISGHTALYWYRQSLGQGPEFLIYFQGTGAADDSGLPNDRFFAVRPEGSVSTLKIQRTERGDSAVYLCASSLTPGAGDQETQYFGPGTRLLVL.

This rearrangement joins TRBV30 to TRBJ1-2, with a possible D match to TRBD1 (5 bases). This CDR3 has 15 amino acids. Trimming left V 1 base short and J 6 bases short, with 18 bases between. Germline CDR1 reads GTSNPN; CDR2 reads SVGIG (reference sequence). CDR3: CAWSARAFPKHGYTF. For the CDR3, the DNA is TGTGCCTGGAGTGCCAGGGCCTTCCCGAAACATGGCTACACCTTC.

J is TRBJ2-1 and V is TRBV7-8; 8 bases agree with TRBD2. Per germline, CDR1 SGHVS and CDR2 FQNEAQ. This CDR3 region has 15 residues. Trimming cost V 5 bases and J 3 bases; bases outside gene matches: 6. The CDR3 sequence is CASSVSGENYNEQFF. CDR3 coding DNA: TGTGCCAGCAGCGTTAGCGGGGAAAACTACAATGAGCAGTTCTTC.

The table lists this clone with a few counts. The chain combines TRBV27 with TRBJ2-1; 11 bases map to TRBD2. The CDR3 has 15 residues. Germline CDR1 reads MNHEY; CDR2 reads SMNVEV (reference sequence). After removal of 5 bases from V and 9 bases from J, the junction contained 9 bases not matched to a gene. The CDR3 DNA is TGTGCCAGCAGTGTAGCGGGGGGGCGAATCGGTGAGCAGTTCTTC. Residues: CASSVAGGRIGEQFF.

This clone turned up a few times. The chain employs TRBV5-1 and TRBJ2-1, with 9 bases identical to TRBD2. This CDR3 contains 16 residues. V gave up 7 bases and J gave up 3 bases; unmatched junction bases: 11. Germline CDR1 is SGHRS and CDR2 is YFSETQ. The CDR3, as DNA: TGCGCCAGCGGGGATCCTCTAGCGGGGTACTACAATGAGCAGTTCTTC. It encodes CASGDPLAGYYNEQFF.

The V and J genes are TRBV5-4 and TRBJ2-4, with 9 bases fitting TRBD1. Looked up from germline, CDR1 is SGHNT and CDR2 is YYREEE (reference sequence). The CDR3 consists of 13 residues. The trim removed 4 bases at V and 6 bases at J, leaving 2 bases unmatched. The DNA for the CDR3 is TGTGCCAGCAGCGCGGGACAGGGAAACATTCAGTACTTC. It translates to CASSAGQGNIQYF.

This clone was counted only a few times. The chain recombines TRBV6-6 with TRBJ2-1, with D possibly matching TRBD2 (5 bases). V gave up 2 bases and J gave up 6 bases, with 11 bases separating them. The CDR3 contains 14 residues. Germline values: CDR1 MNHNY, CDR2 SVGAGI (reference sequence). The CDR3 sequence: CASSYPPGGNEQFF. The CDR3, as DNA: TGTGCCAGCAGTTACCCCCCCGGAGGCAATGAGCAGTTCTTC.

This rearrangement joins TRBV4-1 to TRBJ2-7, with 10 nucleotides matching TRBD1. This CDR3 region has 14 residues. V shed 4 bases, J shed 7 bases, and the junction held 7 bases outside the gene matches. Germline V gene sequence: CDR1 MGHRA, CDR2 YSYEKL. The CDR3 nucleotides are TGCGCCAGCAGCCCCGGGACAGGGGTATGGGAGCAGTACTTC. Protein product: CASSPGTGVWEQYF.

For the CDR3, the DNA is TGCGCCAGCAGCCAAGATCGGCTGTCTAACTATGGCTACACCTTC. Protein product: CASSQDRLSNYGYTF. The gene calls are TRBV4-3 and TRBJ1-2; D gene uncertain. The V gene's germline CDR1 is LGHNA and CDR2 YSLEER. The CDR3 length is 15 residues. The germline V and J ends were trimmed by 0 bases and 0 bases, with 8 bases remaining between them.

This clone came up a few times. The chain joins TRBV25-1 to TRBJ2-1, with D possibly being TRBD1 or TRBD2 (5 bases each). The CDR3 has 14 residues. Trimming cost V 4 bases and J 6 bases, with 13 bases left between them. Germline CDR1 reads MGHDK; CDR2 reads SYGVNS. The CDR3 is CASSVGEISNEQFF. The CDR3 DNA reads TGTGCCAGCAGTGTGGGGGAAATATCCAATGAGCAGTTCTTC.

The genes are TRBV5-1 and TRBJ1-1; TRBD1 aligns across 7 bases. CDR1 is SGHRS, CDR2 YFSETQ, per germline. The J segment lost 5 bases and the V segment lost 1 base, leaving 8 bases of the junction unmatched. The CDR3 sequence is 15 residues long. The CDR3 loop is CASSLLGQRETEAFF. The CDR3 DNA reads TGCGCCAGCAGCTTGTTGGGACAGAGGGAAACTGAAGCTTTCTTT.

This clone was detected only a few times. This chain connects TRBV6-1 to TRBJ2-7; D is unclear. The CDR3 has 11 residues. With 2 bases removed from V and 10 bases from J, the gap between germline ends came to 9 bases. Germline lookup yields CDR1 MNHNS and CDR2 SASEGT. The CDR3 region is CASSERLLQYV. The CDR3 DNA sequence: TGTGCCAGCAGTGAAAGGTTACTCCAGTACGTC.

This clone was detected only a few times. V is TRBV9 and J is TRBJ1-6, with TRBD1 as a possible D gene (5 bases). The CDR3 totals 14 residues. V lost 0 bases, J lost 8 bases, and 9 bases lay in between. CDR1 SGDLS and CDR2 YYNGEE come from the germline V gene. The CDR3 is CASSVAVGDSPLHF. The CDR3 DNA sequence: TGTGCCAGCAGCGTAGCTGTGGGGGATTCACCCCTCCACTTT. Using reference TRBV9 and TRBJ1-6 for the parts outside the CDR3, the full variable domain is DSGVTQTPKHLITATGQRVTLRCSPRSGDLSVYWYQQSLDQGLQFLIQYYNGEERAKGNILERFSAQQFPDLHSELNLSSLELGDSALYFCASSVAVGDSPLHFGNGTRLTVT.

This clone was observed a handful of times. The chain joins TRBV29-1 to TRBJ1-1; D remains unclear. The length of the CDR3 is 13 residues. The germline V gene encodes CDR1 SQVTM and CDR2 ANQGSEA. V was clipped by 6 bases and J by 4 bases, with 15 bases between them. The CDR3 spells CSVRVGSSTEAFF. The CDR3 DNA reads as TGCAGCGTCCGCGTCGGAAGCTCCACTGAAGCTTTCTTT. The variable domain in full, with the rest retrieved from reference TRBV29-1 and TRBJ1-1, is SAVISQKPSRDICQRGTSLTIQCQVDSQVTMMFWYRQQPGQSLTLIATANQGSEATYESGFVIDKFPISRPNLTFSTLTVSNMSPEDSSIYLCSVRVGSSTEAFFGQGTRLTVV.

CDR3 sequence reads: CASSSGQGIDGYTF. The CDR3, as DNA: TGTGCCAGCAGCTCGGGACAGGGGATTGATGGCTACACCTTC. The rearrangement uses TRBV7-6 and TRBJ1-2; 10 bases agree with TRBD1. Germline CDR1 reads SGHVS; CDR2 reads FNYEAQ. Trimming took 4 bases from V and 6 from J; bases not matched to a gene: 5. The CDR3 is 14 amino acids. The entire variable domain, with the rest obtained from reference TRBV7-6 and TRBJ1-2, is as follows: GAGVSQSPRYKVTKRGQDVALRCDPISGHVSLYWYRQALGQGPEFLTYFNYEAQQDKSGLPNDRFSAERPEGSISTLTIQRTEQRDSAMYRCASSSGQGIDGYTFGSGTRLTVV.

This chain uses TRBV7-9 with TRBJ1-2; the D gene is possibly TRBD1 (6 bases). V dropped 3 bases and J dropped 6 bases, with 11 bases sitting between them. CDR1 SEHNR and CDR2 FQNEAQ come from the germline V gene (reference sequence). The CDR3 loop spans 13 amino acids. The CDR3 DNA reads TGTGCCAGCAGCTTCACAGGGACAAATGGCTACACCTTC. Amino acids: CASSFTGTNGYTF. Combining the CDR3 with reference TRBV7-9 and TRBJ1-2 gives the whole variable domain DTGVSQNPRHKITKRGQNVTFRCDPISEHNRLYWYRQTLGQGPEFLTYFQNEAQLEKSRLLSDRFSAERPKGSFSTLEIQRTEQGDSAMYLCASSFTGTNGYTFGSGTRLTVV.

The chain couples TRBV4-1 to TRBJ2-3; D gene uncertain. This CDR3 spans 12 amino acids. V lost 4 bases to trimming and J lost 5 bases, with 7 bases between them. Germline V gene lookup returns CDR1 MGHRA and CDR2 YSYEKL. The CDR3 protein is CASSLQQDTQYF. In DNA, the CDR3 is TGCGCCAGCAGCCTACAGCAAGATACGCAGTATTTT.

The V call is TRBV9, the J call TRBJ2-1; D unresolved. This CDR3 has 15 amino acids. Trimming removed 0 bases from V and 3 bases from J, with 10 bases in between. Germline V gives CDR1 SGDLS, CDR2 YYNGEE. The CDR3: CASSVAGPVYNEQFF. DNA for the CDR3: TGTGCCAGCAGCGTAGCTGGGCCGGTCTACAATGAGCAGTTCTTC. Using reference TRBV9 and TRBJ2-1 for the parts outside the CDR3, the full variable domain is DSGVTQTPKHLITATGQRVTLRCSPRSGDLSVYWYQQSLDQGLQFLIQYYNGEERAKGNILERFSAQQFPDLHSELNLSSLELGDSALYFCASSVAGPVYNEQFFGPGTRLTVL.

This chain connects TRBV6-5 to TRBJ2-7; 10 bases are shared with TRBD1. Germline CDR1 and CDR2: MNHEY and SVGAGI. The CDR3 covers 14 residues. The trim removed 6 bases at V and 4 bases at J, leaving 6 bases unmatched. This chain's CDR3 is CASRAGTGAYEQYV. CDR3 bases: TGTGCCAGCAGAGCCGGGACAGGGGCGTACGAGCAGTACGTC.

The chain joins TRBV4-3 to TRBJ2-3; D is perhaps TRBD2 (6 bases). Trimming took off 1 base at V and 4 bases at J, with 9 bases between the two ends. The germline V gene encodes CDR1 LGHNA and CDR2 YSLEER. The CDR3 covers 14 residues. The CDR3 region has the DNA TGCGCCAGCAGCCAAGGACTAGGCGCAGATACGCAGTATTTT. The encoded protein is CASSQGLGADTQYF.